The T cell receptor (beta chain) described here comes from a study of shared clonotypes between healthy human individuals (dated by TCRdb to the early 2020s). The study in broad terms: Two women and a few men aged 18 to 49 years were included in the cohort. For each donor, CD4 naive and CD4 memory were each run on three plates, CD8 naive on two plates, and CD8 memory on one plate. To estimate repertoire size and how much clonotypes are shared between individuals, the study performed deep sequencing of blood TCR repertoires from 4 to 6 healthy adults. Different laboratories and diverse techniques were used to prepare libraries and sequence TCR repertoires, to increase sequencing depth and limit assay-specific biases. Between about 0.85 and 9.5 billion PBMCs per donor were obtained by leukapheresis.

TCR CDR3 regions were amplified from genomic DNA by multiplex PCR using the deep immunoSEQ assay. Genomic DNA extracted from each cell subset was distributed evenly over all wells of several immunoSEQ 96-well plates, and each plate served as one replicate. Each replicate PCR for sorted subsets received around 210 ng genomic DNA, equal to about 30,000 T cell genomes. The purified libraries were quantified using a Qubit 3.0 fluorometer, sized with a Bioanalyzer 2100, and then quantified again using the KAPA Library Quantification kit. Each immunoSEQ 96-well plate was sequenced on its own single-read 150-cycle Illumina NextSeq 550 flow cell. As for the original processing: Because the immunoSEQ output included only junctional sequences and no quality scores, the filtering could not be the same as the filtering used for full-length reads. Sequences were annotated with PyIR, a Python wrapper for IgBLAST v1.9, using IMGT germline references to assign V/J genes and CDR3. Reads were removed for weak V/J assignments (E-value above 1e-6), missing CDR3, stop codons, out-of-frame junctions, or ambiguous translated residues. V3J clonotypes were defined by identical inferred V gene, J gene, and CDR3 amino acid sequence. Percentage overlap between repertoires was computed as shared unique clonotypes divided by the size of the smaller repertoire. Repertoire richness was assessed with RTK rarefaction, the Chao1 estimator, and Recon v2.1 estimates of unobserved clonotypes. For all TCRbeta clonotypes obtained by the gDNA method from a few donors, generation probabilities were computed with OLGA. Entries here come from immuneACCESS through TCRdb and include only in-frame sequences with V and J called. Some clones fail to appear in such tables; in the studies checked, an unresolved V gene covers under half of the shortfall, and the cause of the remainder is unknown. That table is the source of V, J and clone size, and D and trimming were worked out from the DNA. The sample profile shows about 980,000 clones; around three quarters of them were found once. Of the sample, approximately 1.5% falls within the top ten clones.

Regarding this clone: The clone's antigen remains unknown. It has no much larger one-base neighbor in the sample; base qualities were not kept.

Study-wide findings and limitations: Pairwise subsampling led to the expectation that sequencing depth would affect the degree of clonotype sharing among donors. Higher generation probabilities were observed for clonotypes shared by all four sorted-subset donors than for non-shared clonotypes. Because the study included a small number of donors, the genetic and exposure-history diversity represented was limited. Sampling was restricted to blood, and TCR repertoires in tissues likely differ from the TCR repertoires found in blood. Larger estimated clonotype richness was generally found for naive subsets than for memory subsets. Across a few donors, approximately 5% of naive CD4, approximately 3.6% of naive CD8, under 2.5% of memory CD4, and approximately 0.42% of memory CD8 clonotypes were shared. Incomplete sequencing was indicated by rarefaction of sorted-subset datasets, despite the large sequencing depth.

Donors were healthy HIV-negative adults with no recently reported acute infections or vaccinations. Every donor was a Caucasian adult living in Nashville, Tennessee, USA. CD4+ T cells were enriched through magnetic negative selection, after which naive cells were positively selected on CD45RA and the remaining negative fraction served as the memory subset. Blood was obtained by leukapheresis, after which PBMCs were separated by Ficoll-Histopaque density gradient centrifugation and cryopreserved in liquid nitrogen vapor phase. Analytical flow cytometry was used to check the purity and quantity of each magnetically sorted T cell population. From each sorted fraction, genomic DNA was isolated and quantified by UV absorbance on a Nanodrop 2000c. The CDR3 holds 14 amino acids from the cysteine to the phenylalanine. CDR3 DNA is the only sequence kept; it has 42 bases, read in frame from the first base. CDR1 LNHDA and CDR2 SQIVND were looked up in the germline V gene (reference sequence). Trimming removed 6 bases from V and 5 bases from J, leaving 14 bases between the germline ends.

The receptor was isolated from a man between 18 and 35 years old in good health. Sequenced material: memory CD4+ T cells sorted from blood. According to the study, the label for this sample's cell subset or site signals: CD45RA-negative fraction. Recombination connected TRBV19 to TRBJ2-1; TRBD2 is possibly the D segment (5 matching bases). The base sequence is TGTGCCAGTAGATCTGGGGAGAGACACAATGAGCAGTTCTTC. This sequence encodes CASRSGERHNEQFF.